A single sample is the source of the 30 T cell receptor beta chains below, sequenced in a study of coeliac disease. Here immunoSEQ multiplex PCR was the method, and the copy in TCRdb shows in-frame clones only, minus some. The data show approximately 1,600 clones, 50% to 75% seen once. Sequencing was done on a sample of intraepithelial lymphocytes from the gut. These receptors all stem from a woman aged 50 to 60 with celiac disease on a gluten-free diet.

J is TRBJ2-7 and V is TRBV6-1, with TRBD1 matching over 8 bases. J was trimmed by 3 bases and V by 6 bases; bases with no gene match: 7. The CDR3 is 14 residues long. Looked up from germline, CDR1 is MNHNS and CDR2 is SASEGT. CDR3 DNA: TGTGCCAGCAGAGCCCGACAGGGGTTCTACGAGCAGTACTTC. It yields the protein CASRARQGFYEQYF.

This chain joins TRBV7-2 and TRBJ2-3, with TRBD2 identical over 11 bases. The J segment lost 5 bases and the V segment lost 5 bases, leaving 9 bases of the junction unmatched. The CDR3 sequence is 16 residues long. Germline lookup yields CDR1 SGHTA and CDR2 FQGNSA. CDR3 nucleotides: TGTGCCAGCAGCAAGTTAGCGGGGGGGCCTGGAGATACGCAGTATTTT. This translates into CASSKLAGGPGDTQYF.

This clone has only a few counts. This sequence joins TRBV7-9 and TRBJ1-2; D possibly corresponds to TRBD1 (5 bases). CDR1 is SEHNR and CDR2 is FQNEAQ in the germline V gene (reference sequence). V lost 7 bases to trimming and J lost 11 bases, with 11 bases between them. CDR3 size: 10 residues. CDR3 sequence reads: CASIPGVYTF. The DNA of the CDR3 is TGTGCCAGCATCCCGGGGGTTTACACCTTC.

The chain uses TRBV7-2 and TRBJ2-7; D is perhaps TRBD2 (5 bases). Trimming shortened V by 1 base and J by 3 bases, and 13 bases separated the two germline ends. Looked up from germline, CDR1 is SGHTA and CDR2 is FQGNSA. The CDR3 has 15 amino acids. The CDR3: CASSLGSGFIYEQYF. The CDR3 region has the DNA TGTGCCAGCAGCTTAGGGTCGGGGTTCATCTACGAGCAGTACTTC.

In nucleotides, the CDR3 is TGTGCCAGCAGTACAGGGTACTATGGCTACACCTTC. Protein: CASSTGYYGYTF. The chain employs TRBV6-1 and TRBJ1-2, with D possibly being TRBD1 (6 bases). With 5 bases removed from V and 3 bases from J, the gap between germline ends came to 7 bases. Looked up from germline, CDR1 is MNHNS and CDR2 is SASEGT. The CDR3 is made up of 12 amino acids.

The chain joins TRBV4-1 to TRBJ1-6; TRBD1 aligns across 9 bases. The CDR3 is made up of 20 amino acids. Germline CDR1 MGHRA, CDR2 YSYEKL. Trimming at V came to 3 bases and at J to 6 bases, leaving 18 bases not matched to a gene. DNA of the CDR3: TGCGCCAGCAGCCACACACCGATTAAATGGCCGGGACAGGGTAATTCACCCCTCCACTTT. This codes for CASSHTPIKWPGQGNSPLHF.

The J gene is TRBJ1-4, the V gene TRBV6-6, with D uncertain. CDR1 and CDR2 (germline): MNHNY, SVGAGI (reference sequence). Trimming removed 2 bases from V and 7 bases from J, with 14 bases in between. This CDR3 spans 15 amino acids. The DNA of the CDR3 is TGTGCCAGCAGTTACGGGGTAGGGAGAGGTGAAAAACTGTTTTTT. Protein sequence: CASSYGVGRGEKLFF.

The chain carries TRBV7-9 and TRBJ1-6; D not certain. This CDR3 comprises 15 residues. The germline V and J ends were trimmed by 4 bases and 7 bases, with 14 bases remaining between them. Germline values: CDR1 SEHNR, CDR2 FQNEAQ (reference sequence). CDR3 sequence: CASSSDWRINSPLHF. The CDR3 DNA reads as TGTGCCAGCAGCTCGGACTGGCGAATAAATTCACCCCTCCACTTT.

V usage is TRBV19 and J usage is TRBJ2-7, with 7 bases identical to TRBD1. This CDR3 has 12 residues. CDR1 and CDR2 from the germline V gene are LNHDA and SQIVND (reference sequence). V trimming: 0 bases; J trimming: 12 bases; junction bases outside the gene matches: 5. CDR3 bases: TGTGCCAGTAGTATAGACCGGGACAGAAGGTACTTC. Translation gives CASSIDRDRRYF.

The chain uses TRBV29-1 and TRBJ2-1, with TRBD1 matching 8 bases. This CDR3 has 13 amino acids. V dropped 5 bases and J dropped 4; count of bases not matched to a gene: 4. The germline V gene encodes CDR1 SQVTM and CDR2 ANQGSEA. The CDR3 sequence is CSVFQGAYNEQFF. The CDR3 region has the DNA TGCAGCGTTTTTCAGGGGGCTTACAATGAGCAGTTCTTC.

This clone is deemed large. The rearrangement joins TRBV28 to TRBJ1-5, with D perhaps matching TRBD1 (5 bases). Germline V gene sequence: CDR1 MDHEN, CDR2 SYDVKM. V gave up 2 bases and J gave up 3 bases, with 14 bases separating them. This CDR3 is built from 16 residues. CDR3 amino acids: CASSLRRGRINQPQHF. DNA for the CDR3: TGTGCCAGCAGTTTAAGGAGGGGACGGATCAATCAGCCCCAGCATTTT.

Here the CDR3 DNA reads TGTGCCAGCAGCTCCCAGGGTAACACTGAAGCTTTCTTT. As protein: CASSSQGNTEAFF. This rearrangement joins TRBV11-1 to TRBJ1-1, with D maybe TRBD1 (5 bases). Germline V gene lookup returns CDR1 SGHAT and CDR2 FQDESV (reference sequence). The V end lost 4 bases, the J end lost 2 bases, and 8 bases lay between the germline ends. CDR3 length equals 13 residues.

The rearrangement links TRBV5-1 to TRBJ2-3, with a tentative D call TRBD1 (5 bases). The CDR3 sequence is 14 residues long. V lost 7 bases and J 1 base, leaving 13 bases between the germline ends. Germline lookup yields CDR1 SGHRS and CDR2 YFSETQ. As DNA, the CDR3 is TGCGCCAGCGCCCAGACAGACCGCACAGATACGCAGTATTTT. Its translation: CASAQTDRTDTQYF.

This clone has a handful of counts. The rearrangement joins TRBV7-9 to TRBJ1-4; the D is unclear. Trimming stripped 6 bases from V and 7 bases from J, with 18 bases between. CDR3 length: 15 residues. Germline assignment: CDR1 SEHNR and CDR2 FQNEAQ (reference sequence). The DNA of the CDR3 is TGTGCCAGCAGTCTAATCCCCGCGGCCCTTGAAAAACTGTTTTTT. As protein: CASSLIPAALEKLFF.

The chain combines TRBV19 with TRBJ2-1, with TRBD1 matching over 7 bases. CDR1 and CDR2 (germline): LNHDA, SQIVND (reference sequence). J gave up 2 bases and V 7 bases, and 17 bases lay outside the gene matches. CDR3 length: 18 residues. The CDR3 sequence: CASTPGGRVNTAYNEQFF. The CDR3 nucleotides read TGTGCCAGTACCCCAGGGGGTAGGGTGAATACCGCCTACAATGAGCAGTTCTTC.

This clone was seen just once. This chain connects TRBV20-1 to TRBJ1-1, with a tentative D call TRBD1 (5 bases). CDR3 length: 11 amino acids. V lost 1 base, J lost 11 bases, and 11 bases lay in between. Per the germline V gene, CDR1 is DFQATT and CDR2 is SNEGSKA (reference sequence). The CDR3 reads CSARVRDSAFF. The DNA for the CDR3 is TGCAGTGCTAGAGTTAGAGACAGCGCTTTCTTT.

The gene calls are TRBV18 and TRBJ1-2; 7 nucleotides agree with TRBD1. Germline CDR1 KGHSH, CDR2 LQKENI. The length of the CDR3 is 17 residues. V lost 6 bases to trimming and J lost 5 bases; unmatched junction nucleotides: 18. This CDR3 reads CASSQRKDREDSYGYTF. The DNA for the CDR3 is TGTGCCAGCTCCCAGCGAAAAGACAGGGAGGATTCGTATGGCTACACCTTC. The full variable domain, its missing parts supplied by reference TRBV18 and TRBJ1-2, is NAGVMQNPRHLVRRRGQEARLRCSPMKGHSHVYWYRQLPEEGLKFMVYLQKENIIDESGMPKERFSAEFPKEGPSILRIQQVVRGDSAAYFCASSQRKDREDSYGYTFGSGTRLTVV.

The rearrangement uses TRBV27 and TRBJ2-2; D is perhaps TRBD2 (6 bases). In germline, CDR1 is MNHEY, CDR2 SMNVEV (reference sequence). The CDR3 runs to 13 residues. V lost 8 bases to trimming and J lost 7 bases, with 14 bases between them. CDR3 sequence (DNA): TGTGCCAGCTCGTCCCTGGGACTCGGGGAGCTGTTTTTT. This translates into CASSSLGLGELFF.

CDR3 residues: CASSPDRAIAKNIQYF. The CDR3 DNA reads as TGTGCCAGCAGCCCGGACAGGGCGATAGCCAAAAACATTCAGTACTTC. The chain carries TRBV27 and TRBJ2-4; TRBD1 matches at 8 bases. Germline V lookup: CDR1 MNHEY, CDR2 SMNVEV (reference sequence). V shed 6 bases and J 0 bases; nucleotides not matched to a gene: 7. The CDR3 totals 16 residues.

The chain links TRBV25-1 to TRBJ2-3, with D perhaps TRBD1 (6 bases). The ends were cut back, 6 bases at V and 6 bases at J, with 10 bases in the middle. This CDR3 region has 12 residues. Germline-derived CDR1 and CDR2 are MGHDK and SYGVNS. The CDR3 nucleotides are TGTGCCAGCAGGGACAGCGGCGATACGCAGTATTTT. Its translation is CASRDSGDTQYF.

The gene calls are TRBV29-1 and TRBJ2-7, with 7 bases lining up with TRBD2. The V gene end was trimmed by 4 bases and the J gene end by 3 bases; junction bases not matched to a gene: 9. CDR1 and CDR2 from the germline V gene are SQVTM and ANQGSEA. This CDR3 comprises 14 residues. The CDR3 is CSVGSASGYYEQYF. The DNA for the CDR3 is TGCAGCGTTGGATCGGCTAGCGGTTACTACGAGCAGTACTTC.

Judged by abundance, this clone is hyperexpanded. The rearrangement joins TRBV27 to TRBJ1-1; tentative D call: TRBD1 (5 bases). The CDR3 sequence is 15 residues long. The V gene's germline CDR1 is MNHEY and CDR2 SMNVEV (reference sequence). V lost 2 bases and J 1 base, leaving 11 bases between the germline ends. This chain's CDR3 is CASSLDLGGNTEAFF. In DNA, the CDR3 is TGTGCCAGCAGTTTAGATTTGGGGGGGAACACTGAAGCTTTCTTT.

The V gene is TRBV6-1, the J gene TRBJ2-1; a possible D gene is TRBD1 (6 bases). Germline CDR1 MNHNS, CDR2 SASEGT. CDR3 length: 13 residues. V was clipped by 5 bases and J by 6 bases, with 11 bases between them. The CDR3 sequence: CASSPRGGNEQFF. In DNA form, the CDR3 reads TGTGCCAGCAGTCCCAGGGGTGGCAATGAGCAGTTCTTC.

This chain joins TRBV5-1 and TRBJ1-2, with 7 bases fitting TRBD1. The CDR3 is 13 amino acids. After removal of 4 bases from V and 7 bases from J, the junction contained 7 bases not matched to a gene. The V gene's germline CDR1 is SGHRS and CDR2 YFSETQ. The CDR3 is CASSRDSQGGYTF. CDR3 nucleotide sequence: TGCGCCAGCAGCAGGGACAGCCAGGGTGGCTACACCTTC.

This chain uses TRBV28 with TRBJ1-1; 7 positions match TRBD1. Germline trimming cut 5 bases from V and 5 bases from J; bases unmatched to any gene: 11. Germline CDR1 and CDR2: MDHEN and SYDVKM. This CDR3 region has 15 residues. CDR3 amino acids: CASSPKQGDWTEAFF. The CDR3 DNA reads TGTGCCAGCAGTCCAAAGCAGGGGGACTGGACTGAAGCTTTCTTT.

The chain employs TRBV28 and TRBJ1-1, with TRBD1 matching over 7 bases. From germline, CDR1 is MDHEN and CDR2 SYDVKM. CDR3 length: 16 amino acids. Trimming cost V 2 bases and J 1 base; bases outside gene matches: 7. CDR3 amino acids: CASSLPKGAGNTEAFF. CDR3 bases: TGTGCCAGCAGTTTACCCAAGGGGGCGGGGAACACTGAAGCTTTCTTT.

The rearrangement uses TRBV7-6 and TRBJ1-4; unclear D gene. This CDR3 is 17 amino acids long. Germline CDR1 reads SGHVS; CDR2 reads FNYEAQ. Trimming cost V 0 bases and J 0 bases, with 11 bases left between them. The CDR3 DNA is TGTGCCAGCAGCTTAGCCATCCCAGAGGCAACTAATGAAAAACTGTTTTTT. It codes for CASSLAIPEATNEKLFF.

This chain uses TRBV15 with TRBJ1-4; 8 nucleotides agree with TRBD1. The CDR3 sequence is 17 residues long. From germline, CDR1 is LNHNV and CDR2 YYDKDF (reference sequence). Trimming cost V 1 base and J 8 bases; bases outside gene matches: 12. The CDR3: CATSRGAGGFLGEKLFF. The CDR3 nucleotides are TGTGCCACCAGCAGAGGGGCAGGGGGCTTTCTTGGGGAAAAACTGTTTTTT.

In its sample, this clone was seen a few times. The chain couples TRBV28 to TRBJ1-1; D is uncertain. In germline, CDR1 is MDHEN, CDR2 SYDVKM. V was pared by 2 bases and J by 6 bases, with 4 bases between. The CDR3 consists of 11 residues. In nucleotides, the CDR3 is TGTGCCAGCAGTTTAAGCGCTGAAGCTTTCTTT. Amino acids: CASSLSAEAFF.

This clone turned up a few times. V is TRBV9 and J is TRBJ1-2; weak D call: TRBD1 (6 bases). The CDR3 consists of 15 residues. Looked up from germline, CDR1 is SGDLS and CDR2 is YYNGEE. Trimming stripped 2 bases from V and 4 bases from J, with 15 bases between. This CDR3 reads CASSVDPDSPYGYTF. The CDR3 nucleotides are TGTGCCAGCAGCGTTGATCCGGACAGCCCCTATGGCTACACCTTC.